These 26 T cell receptor beta chains were all obtained from the same sample, sequenced in a study of T cells expressing NK-cell markers. Reanalyzing the 5' RACE reads, TCRdb keeps one entry per CDR3 protein, without DNA. Recorded for this sample: 150,000 to 160,000 distinct CDR3 sequences. The sample consisted of blood T cells: a sorted CD56 or NKG2C T cell subset, CD4+ or CD8+ T cells, or bulk PBMC T cells (not recorded which). The receptors originated from a woman between 45 and 65 years old in good health.

The chain is built from TRBV29-1 and TRBJ1-2; TCRdb gives TRBD1 as the D gene, but with no DNA this cannot be confirmed. Germline V gene data show CDR1 as SQVTM and CDR2 as ANQGSEA. This CDR3 is built from 13 residues. The CDR3 loop is CSVIDGAAYGYTF.

The genes are TRBV7-9 and TRBJ2-1; TCRdb selects TRBD2, and the lack of DNA leaves this call unchecked. Germline CDR1 is SEHNR and CDR2 is FQNEAQ (reference sequence). The length of the CDR3 is 19 residues. The CDR3 is CASSGSRVLAGVVSNEQFF. Based on the CDR3 plus reference TRBV7-9 and TRBJ2-1, the full variable domain is DTGVSQNPRHKITKRGQNVTFRCDPISEHNRLYWYRQTLGQGPEFLTYFQNEAQLEKSRLLSDRFSAERPKGSFSTLEIQRTEQGDSAMYLCASSGSRVLAGVVSNEQFFGPGTRLTVL.

This chain joins TRBV29-1 and TRBJ2-1; TCRdb designates TRBD1, a call that cannot be tested without DNA. The CDR3 loop spans 13 amino acids. The germline V gene has CDR1 SQVTM and CDR2 ANQGSEA. CDR3 loop: CSIRHGYYNEQFF.

The chain joins TRBV5-1 to TRBJ2-3; TCRdb proposes TRBD2, but this gene call is untestable without DNA. Germline V lookup: CDR1 SGHRS, CDR2 YFSETQ. There are 14 residues in the CDR3. The CDR3 loop reads CASSLEDWTDTQYF.

The V call is TRBV10-3, the J call TRBJ2-5; the TCRdb D gene call, TRBD2, has no DNA to confirm it. CDR3 length: 15 amino acids. The V gene's germline CDR1 is ENHRY and CDR2 SYGVKD. The CDR3 region is CAISRRLAGEETQYF.

The chain employs TRBV30 and TRBJ2-4; the TCRdb D gene call, TRBD1, has no DNA to confirm it. There are 14 residues in the CDR3. CDR1 is GTSNPN and CDR2 is SVGIG in the germline V gene (reference sequence). The CDR3 sequence: CAWKLETGSLIQYF.

The V gene is TRBV19, the J gene TRBJ2-4; TCRdb selects TRBD1, and the lack of DNA leaves this call unchecked. CDR1 is LNHDA, CDR2 SQIVND, per germline (reference sequence). The CDR3 consists of 15 residues. CDR3 sequence: CASSLDRPTGDIQYF.

V is TRBV20-1 and J is TRBJ2-1; the TRBD2 assignment by TCRdb is unverifiable without DNA. The CDR3 has 14 amino acids. Germline V gene sequence: CDR1 DFQATT, CDR2 SNEGSKA (reference sequence). CDR3 loop: CSASGTSGLREQFF.

The rearrangement links TRBV11-2 to TRBJ2-1; checking the TCRdb D call of TRBD2 is not possible without DNA. Germline CDR1 is SGHAT and CDR2 is FQNNGV. The CDR3 length is 17 residues. The CDR3 loop is CASSLAGGDSAYNEQFF.

V and J are TRBV12-3 or TRBV12-4 and TRBJ2-1; TCRdb reports TRBD1, a call that lacks DNA to check it against. The CDR3 consists of 15 residues. CDR3 amino acids: CASSYGTGFYNEQFF.

This CDR3 is CASSLAQREIADTQYF. The rearrangement joins TRBV7-6 to TRBJ2-3; TCRdb picks TRBD2, but there is no DNA to check that call. In germline, CDR1 is SGHVS, CDR2 FNYEAQ. The CDR3 extends over 16 amino acids.

The V and J genes are TRBV6-4 and TRBJ2-1; the TCRdb D gene call, TRBD2, has no DNA to confirm it. The CDR3 contains 16 residues. Germline V gives CDR1 MRHNA, CDR2 SNTAGT. CDR3 sequence reads: CASSDSIGTSVGEQFF.

The chain employs TRBV24-1 and TRBJ2-1; the TCRdb call, TRBD2, lacks DNA for checking. The CDR3 has 15 amino acids. Germline V lookup: CDR1 KGHDR, CDR2 SFDVKD. The CDR3 loop is CATSDGGSMVHEQFF.

The gene calls are TRBV29-1 and TRBJ2-1; TCRdb indicates TRBD2, and absent DNA this call remains unverified. Germline CDR1 reads SQVTM; CDR2 reads ANQGSEA. This CDR3 comprises 14 residues. The chain's CDR3 is CSVKREGLYNEQFF.

This chain links TRBV10-3 with TRBJ1-5; the D call of TRBD1 rests on TCRdb alone, since no DNA is present to check it. This CDR3 spans 12 amino acids. CDR1 ENHRY and CDR2 SYGVKD come from the germline V gene. CDR3 residues: CAITQDNQPQHF.

The chain combines TRBV30 with TRBJ1-1. The CDR3 runs to 14 residues. The germline gives CDR1 GTSNPN, CDR2 SVGIG (reference sequence). The CDR3 sequence is CAWSEGSALGTAFF.

The chain recombines TRBV11-2 with TRBJ2-1; TCRdb proposes TRBD2, but this gene call is untestable without DNA. This CDR3 is 15 amino acids long. Germline CDR1 is SGHAT and CDR2 is FQNNGV. The CDR3: CASSAISGRRDEQFF.

The genes are TRBV19 and TRBJ2-1. In germline, CDR1 is LNHDA, CDR2 SQIVND (reference sequence). This CDR3 contains 14 residues. The CDR3 is CASSIGSSYNEQFF.

The genes are TRBV5-4 and TRBJ2-1; TCRdb selects TRBD1, and the lack of DNA leaves this call unchecked. This CDR3 has 16 amino acids. CDR1 is SGHNT and CDR2 is YYREEE in the germline V gene (reference sequence). This chain's CDR3 is CASSPRWRGGYNEQFF.

The V and J genes are TRBV15 and TRBJ2-7; the TRBD2 assignment by TCRdb is unverifiable without DNA. From germline, CDR1 is LNHNV and CDR2 YYDKDF (reference sequence). The CDR3 extends over 18 amino acids. The CDR3 here is CATSRYLWRDLSFYEQYF.

The V call is TRBV12-3 or TRBV12-4, the J call TRBJ1-2; TCRdb names TRBD1, which stays unverified in the absence of DNA. The CDR3 length is 13 residues. CDR3 protein: CASSLGPLNGYTF.

The chain uses TRBV7-9 and TRBJ2-1; without DNA, the TCRdb call of TRBD1 cannot be checked. The CDR3 consists of 15 residues. Germline V lookup: CDR1 SEHNR, CDR2 FQNEAQ (reference sequence). The CDR3 protein is CASSSIEIGGNEQFF.

The chain recombines TRBV20-1 with TRBJ2-4; the D call of TRBD1 rests on TCRdb alone, since no DNA is present to check it. This CDR3 is 15 amino acids long. Looked up from germline, CDR1 is DFQATT and CDR2 is SNEGSKA (reference sequence). The CDR3 sequence is CSVWGGRRAKNIQYF.

The V call is TRBV12-3 or TRBV12-4, the J call TRBJ1-1; TCRdb returns TRBD1, unconfirmable since there is no DNA. CDR3 length equals 17 residues. The CDR3 here is CASSLFRWRRVNTEAFF.

This rearrangement joins TRBV12-3 or TRBV12-4 to TRBJ2-3; the D gene TCRdb calls, TRBD1, cannot be checked with no DNA. The length of the CDR3 is 14 residues. The CDR3 loop reads CASRSRGGTDTQYF.

The CDR3 is CASSEDRDNEQFF. The V and J genes are TRBV10-1 and TRBJ2-1; TCRdb's assignment of TRBD1 cannot be checked, as there is no DNA. Germline V gene lookup returns CDR1 WNHNN and CDR2 SYGVQD (reference sequence). This CDR3 has 13 amino acids.